This T cell receptor (beta chain) was captured by sequencing in a study of CD8 T cells in ankylosing spondylitis. The CDR3 length is 13 residues. With 1 base removed from V and 8 bases from J, the gap between germline ends came to 14 bases. The germline V gene encodes CDR1 SQVTM and CDR2 ANQGSEA. Whole-study findings and limits: One TCR beta motif, made up of about 8 highly homologous variants, appeared characteristic of ankylosing spondylitis blood. Matched ankylosing spondylitis synovial fluid reportedly contained a significantly enriched population of disease-linked clones.

One entry per CDR3 protein results from TCRdb running MiXCR on the 5' RACE reads. This sample yields roughly 400,000 distinct CDR3 sequences, of which approximately 20% are seen a single time; less than 20% belongs to the top ten. Comment on this clonotype: Its antigen remains unknown.

The sequence came from a male donor with ankylosing spondylitis. Sequencing input: blood, either unsorted or a sorted T cell fraction (not recorded which). This chain uses TRBV29-1 with TRBJ1-2, with TRBD1 as a possible D gene (6 bases). The CDR3 protein is CSVEVLRGGGYTF. CDR3 nucleotide sequence: TGCAGCGTTGAAGTACTCAGGGGCGGAGGCTACACCTTC.